These 17 T cell receptor beta chains were sequenced from one sample in a study of blood T cell repertoires in COVID-19. TCRdb's copy holds only in-frame clones and misses some; the assay was immunoSEQ multiplex PCR. Seen here are tens of thousands of clones, around 84% observed once, and the top ten hold roughly three fifths. Sequences were obtained from peripheral blood. All receptors come from a man aged 65 to 79 with acute or convalescent COVID-19.

This clone was counted a single time. V gene TRBV30 combines with J gene TRBJ2-1; 7 nucleotides line up with TRBD1. The CDR3 has 12 amino acids. J was trimmed by 7 bases and V by 4 bases; bases with no gene match: 4. CDR1 GTSNPN and CDR2 SVGIG come from the germline V gene (reference sequence). In DNA form, the CDR3 reads TGTGCCTGGAAACAGGGGTGGAATGAGCAGTTCTTC. Protein sequence: CAWKQGWNEQFF.

In this sample, this clone turned up many times. The chain uses TRBV7-3 and TRBJ2-7; 7 nucleotides align to TRBD1. Germline values: CDR1 SGHTA, CDR2 FQGTGA. V lost 5 bases and J lost 0; bases outside the gene matches: 4. The CDR3 is made up of 14 amino acids. DNA of the CDR3: TGTGCCAGCAGCGCGGACAGGTTCTCCTACGAGCAGTACTTC. It is translated as CASSADRFSYEQYF.

The CDR3 region is CASSRSIGTQGDTIYF. CDR3 sequence (DNA): TGTGCCAGTAGTCGGTCTATTGGGACTCAGGGGGACACCATATATTTT. V is TRBV19 and J is TRBJ1-3; TRBD1 matches 7 bases. The CDR3 is 16 residues long. V shed 5 bases, J shed 8 bases, and the junction held 15 bases outside the gene matches. Germline V gene data show CDR1 as LNHDA and CDR2 as SQIVND (reference sequence).

V gene TRBV6-5 combines with J gene TRBJ1-4; TRBD1 agrees at 12 bases. This CDR3 contains 16 residues. Trimming removed 2 bases from V and 8 bases from J; junction bases left unmatched: 6. In germline, CDR1 is MNHEY, CDR2 SVGAGI. The CDR3 region has the DNA TGTGCCAGCAGTTACCGCTCCGGGACAGGGGGCGAAAAACTGTTTTTT. Encoded protein: CASSYRSGTGGEKLFF.

The gene calls are TRBV7-9 and TRBJ1-1; D call uncertain. Germline CDR1 reads SEHNR; CDR2 reads FQNEAQ (reference sequence). V gave up 1 base and J gave up 8 bases, with 8 bases separating them. The CDR3 has 12 residues. CDR3 amino acids: CASSLVGREAFF. The CDR3 nucleotides are TGTGCCAGCAGCTTAGTGGGCAGGGAAGCTTTCTTT.

The chain is built from TRBV11-3 and TRBJ2-1; D possibly corresponds to TRBD2 (5 bases). This CDR3 spans 13 amino acids. V was pared by 4 bases and J by 3 bases, with 7 bases between. Germline CDR1 and CDR2: SGHNT and YENEEA. The CDR3 DNA follows: TGTGCCAGCAGCTCCGGACTCTACAATGAGCAGTTCTTC. Protein product: CASSSGLYNEQFF.

The V and J genes are TRBV14 and TRBJ2-7; 7 bases align to TRBD1. Germline V gives CDR1 SGHDN, CDR2 FVKESK. The CDR3 is 16 amino acids. Trimming at V came to 4 bases and at J to 3 bases, leaving 12 bases not matched to a gene. Here the CDR3 reads CASSPPGTASFYEQYF. In DNA, the CDR3 is TGTGCCAGCAGCCCGCCCGGGACAGCTTCGTTCTACGAGCAGTACTTC. The complete variable domain, with remaining parts taken from reference TRBV14 and TRBJ2-7, reads EAGVTQFPSHSVIEKGQTVTLRCDPISGHDNLYWYRRVMGKEIKFLLHFVKESKQDESGMPNNRFLAERTGGTYSTLKVQPAELEDSGVYFCASSPPGTASFYEQYFGPGTRLTVT.

The chain is built from TRBV7-9 and TRBJ1-6; 9 nucleotides match TRBD1. The CDR3 runs to 16 residues. The junction had 11 bases not matched to a gene; V was cut back by 5 bases and J by 9 bases. Germline assignment: CDR1 SEHNR and CDR2 FQNEAQ (reference sequence). The DNA for the CDR3 is TGTGCCAGCAGCCACTGGGACAGGGCAGCGCCTTCACCCCTCCACTTT. Translation gives CASSHWDRAAPSPLHF.

The gene calls are TRBV7-6 and TRBJ2-6; 8 bases align to TRBD1. Germline CDR1 is SGHVS and CDR2 is FNYEAQ. This CDR3 has 16 amino acids. The V and J ends lost 5 bases and 2 bases, in that order; junction bases with no gene match: 5. The DNA for the CDR3 is TGTGCCAGCAGCCCCCGACAGGGGACTGGGGCCAACGTCCTGACTTTC. It is translated as CASSPRQGTGANVLTF.

The rearrangement links TRBV7-3 to TRBJ2-2; possibly TRBD2 for D (6 bases). Trimming took 2 bases from V and 4 from J, leaving 14 bases between them. The CDR3 loop spans 16 amino acids. Germline V gene lookup returns CDR1 SGHTA and CDR2 FQGTGA. This CDR3 reads CASSLDPGLGTGELFF. The CDR3 region has the DNA TGTGCCAGCAGCTTAGATCCGGGACTCGGCACCGGGGAGCTGTTTTTT.

The genes are TRBV4-1 and TRBJ1-1; a possible D gene is TRBD1 (5 bases). The CDR3 contains 13 residues. The germline V gene encodes CDR1 MGHRA and CDR2 YSYEKL. Deletions cut 0 bases from V and 6 bases from J, with 8 bases between. Here the CDR3 DNA reads TGCGCCAGCAGCCAAGATCGGGGGGCTGAAGCTTTCTTT. It codes for CASSQDRGAEAFF.

This chain links TRBV11-3 with TRBJ2-2; 9 bases match TRBD1. In germline, CDR1 is SGHNT, CDR2 YENEEA. V shed 3 bases and J 7 bases; nucleotides not matched to a gene: 6. The CDR3 runs to 15 residues. CDR3 sequence reads: CASSFGTGRDGELFF. CDR3 bases: TGTGCCAGCAGCTTTGGGACAGGGCGTGACGGGGAGCTGTTTTTT.

The J gene is TRBJ1-1, the V gene TRBV7-2; tentative D call: TRBD1 (6 bases). Germline loops: CDR1 SGHTA, CDR2 FQGNSA. The CDR3 is 14 amino acids. Trimming removed 2 bases at V and 3 bases at J, with 10 bases between. CDR3 sequence (DNA): TGTGCCAGCAGCTTAAACCCAGGGGACACTGAAGCTTTCTTT. Translating it yields CASSLNPGDTEAFF.

This clone was picked up a small number of times. V is TRBV7-2 and J is TRBJ2-7; the match to TRBD1 covers 9 bases. With 2 bases clipped from V and 6 bases from J, the junction kept 2 bases outside the gene matches. The length of the CDR3 is 13 residues. Germline CDR1 is SGHTA and CDR2 is FQGNSA. The CDR3 reads CASSLRDRAEQYF. The CDR3 region has the DNA TGTGCCAGCAGCTTAAGGGACAGGGCCGAGCAGTACTTC.

This clone was recorded a few times. The V and J genes are TRBV7-2 and TRBJ1-6; 9 nucleotides align to TRBD1. CDR1 and CDR2 (germline): SGHTA, FQGNSA. The CDR3 length is 15 residues. V dropped 7 bases and J dropped 7; count of bases not matched to a gene: 8. CDR3 sequence reads: CASTPLGQGNSPLHF. The CDR3 nucleotides read TGTGCCAGCACCCCACTAGGACAGGGGAATTCACCCCTCCACTTT. Together with reference TRBV7-2 and TRBJ1-6, the CDR3 gives the full variable domain: GAGVSQSPSNKVTEKGKDVELRCDPISGHTALYWYRQSLGQGLEFLIYFQGNSAPDKSGLPSDRFSAERTGGSVSTLTIQRTQQEDSAVYLCASTPLGQGNSPLHFGNGTRLTVT.

CDR3 loop: CAISARQGQTGELFF. In DNA, the CDR3 is TGTGCCATCAGTGCTCGACAGGGCCAAACCGGGGAGCTGTTTTTT. V gene TRBV10-3 combines with J gene TRBJ2-2, with 7 bases matching TRBD1. Trimming cost V 4 bases and J 5 bases; bases outside gene matches: 7. This CDR3 is built from 15 residues. Germline V gives CDR1 ENHRY, CDR2 SYGVKD.

This sequence joins TRBV29-1 and TRBJ2-3; D perhaps matches TRBD2 (6 bases). The CDR3 runs to 14 residues. Germline V gene sequence: CDR1 SQVTM, CDR2 ANQGSEA. Trimming removed 6 bases from V and 3 bases from J, with 16 bases in between. The chain's CDR3 is CSVMEGRGTDTQYF. CDR3 DNA: TGCAGCGTCATGGAGGGAAGAGGGACAGATACGCAGTATTTT.